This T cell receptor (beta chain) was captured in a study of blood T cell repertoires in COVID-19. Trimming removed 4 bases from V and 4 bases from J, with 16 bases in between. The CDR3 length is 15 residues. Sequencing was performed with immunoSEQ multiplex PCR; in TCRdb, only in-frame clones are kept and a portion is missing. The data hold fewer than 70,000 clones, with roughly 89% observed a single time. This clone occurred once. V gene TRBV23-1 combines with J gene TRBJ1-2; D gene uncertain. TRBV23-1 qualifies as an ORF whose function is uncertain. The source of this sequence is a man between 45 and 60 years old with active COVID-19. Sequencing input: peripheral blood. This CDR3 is CASSPTRQLGYGYTF. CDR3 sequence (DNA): TGCGCCAGCAGTCCGACGAGGCAGCTAGGCTATGGCTACACCTTC.